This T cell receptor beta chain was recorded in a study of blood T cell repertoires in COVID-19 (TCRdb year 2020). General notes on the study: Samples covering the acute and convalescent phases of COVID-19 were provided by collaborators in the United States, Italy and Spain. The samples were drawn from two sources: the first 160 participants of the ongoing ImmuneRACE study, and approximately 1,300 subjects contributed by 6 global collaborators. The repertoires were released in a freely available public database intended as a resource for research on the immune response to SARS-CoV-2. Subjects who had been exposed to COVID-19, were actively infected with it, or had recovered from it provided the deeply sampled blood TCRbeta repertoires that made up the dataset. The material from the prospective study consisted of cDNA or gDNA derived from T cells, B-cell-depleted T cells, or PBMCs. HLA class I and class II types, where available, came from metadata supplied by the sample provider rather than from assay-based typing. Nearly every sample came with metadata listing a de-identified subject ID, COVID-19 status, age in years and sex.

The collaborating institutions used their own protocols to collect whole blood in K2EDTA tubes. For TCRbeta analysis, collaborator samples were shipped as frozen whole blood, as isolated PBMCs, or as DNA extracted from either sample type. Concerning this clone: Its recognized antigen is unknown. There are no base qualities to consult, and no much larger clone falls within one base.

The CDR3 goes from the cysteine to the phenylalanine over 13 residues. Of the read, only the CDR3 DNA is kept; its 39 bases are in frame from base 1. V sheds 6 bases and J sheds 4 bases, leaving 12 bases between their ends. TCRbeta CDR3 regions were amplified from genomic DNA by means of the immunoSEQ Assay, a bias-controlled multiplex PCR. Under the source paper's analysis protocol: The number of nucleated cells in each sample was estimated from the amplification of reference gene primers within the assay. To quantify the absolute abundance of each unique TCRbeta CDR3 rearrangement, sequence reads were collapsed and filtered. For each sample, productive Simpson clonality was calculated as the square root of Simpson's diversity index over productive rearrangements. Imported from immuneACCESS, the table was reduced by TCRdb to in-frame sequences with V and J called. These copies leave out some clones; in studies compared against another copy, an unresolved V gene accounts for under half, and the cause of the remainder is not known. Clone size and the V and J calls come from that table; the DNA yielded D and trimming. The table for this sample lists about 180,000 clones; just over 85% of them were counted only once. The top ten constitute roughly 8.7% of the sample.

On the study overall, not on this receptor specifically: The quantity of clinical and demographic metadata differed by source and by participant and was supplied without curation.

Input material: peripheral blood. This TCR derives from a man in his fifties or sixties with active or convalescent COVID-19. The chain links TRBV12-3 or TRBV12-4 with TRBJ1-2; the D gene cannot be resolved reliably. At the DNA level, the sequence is TGTGCCAGCAGGGGCATCATGTCCTATGGCTACACCTTC. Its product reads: CASRGIMSYGYTF.